This TCR beta chain was recovered during a study of T cell repertoires in cytomegalovirus infection. Across the study: From public TCR beta signatures came an indication of both CMV infection and matching HLA type.

A few counts support this clonotype. Its antigen is not known. Points from the study as a whole: The ex vivo response was dominated by HLA-C-restricted CMV-specific TCR beta clonotypes.

From the reads, TCRdb called clonotypes with MiXCR, one entry per CDR3 protein. In the table there are approximately 290,000 distinct CDR3 sequences, about 26% of which are singletons. CDR1 and CDR2 (germline): SGHAT, FQNNGV. This CDR3 is 16 amino acids long. The V end lost 4 bases, the J end lost 6 bases, and 22 bases lay between the germline ends. This TCR derives from a human donor in good health (CMV status not recorded). Some clones in this sample may be carry-over from other donors' samples. Sequenced input: PBMCs. This chain connects TRBV11-2 to TRBJ2-7; D tentatively reads TRBD1 or TRBD2 (6 bases each). In DNA form, the CDR3 reads TGTGCCAGCAGCTCCCGAGGGTTGGGGGGCGCGTCCGAGCAGTACTTC. Its protein product is CASSSRGLGGASEQYF. Using reference TRBV11-2 and TRBJ2-7 for the parts outside the CDR3, the full variable domain is EAGVAQSPRYKIIEKRQSVAFWCNPISGHATLYWYQQILGQGPKLLIQFQNNGVVDDSQLPKDRFSAERLKGVDSTLKIQPAKLEDSAVYLCASSSRGLGGASEQYFGPGTRLTVT.